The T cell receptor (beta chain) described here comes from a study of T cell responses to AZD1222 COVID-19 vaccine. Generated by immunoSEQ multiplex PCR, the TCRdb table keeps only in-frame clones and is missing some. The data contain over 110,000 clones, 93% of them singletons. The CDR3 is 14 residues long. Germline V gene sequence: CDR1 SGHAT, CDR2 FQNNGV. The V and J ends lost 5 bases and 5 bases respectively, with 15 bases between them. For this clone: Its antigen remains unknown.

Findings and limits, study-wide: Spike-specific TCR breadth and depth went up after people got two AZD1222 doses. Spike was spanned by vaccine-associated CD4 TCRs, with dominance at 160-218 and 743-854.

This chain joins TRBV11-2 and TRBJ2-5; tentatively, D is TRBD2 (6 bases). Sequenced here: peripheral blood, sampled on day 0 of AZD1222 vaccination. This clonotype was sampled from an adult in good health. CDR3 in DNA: TGTGCCAGCAGCCCGAGCGGGTTAGCGGAGACCCAGTACTTC. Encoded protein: CASSPSGLAETQYF.